This T cell receptor (beta chain) was obtained from a study of shared clonotypes between healthy human individuals. Study context: Per-donor plates numbered three CD4 naive, three CD4 memory, two CD8 naive and one CD8 memory. Study outcomes and limitations: A handful of donors had roughly 5% of their naive CD4 clonotypes in common. Sampling covered nothing but blood. Tissue TCR repertoires likely differ from those found in blood. A limitation of the genetic and exposure-history diversity represented arose from few donors.

Libraries were prepared by immunoSEQ multiplex PCR; TCRdb keeps only in-frame clonotypes and omits some of them. The sample carries about 1.1 million clones, 70% to 85% recorded once. V was clipped by 3 bases and J by 0 bases; unmatched bases: 7. The CDR3 sequence is 16 residues long. Germline assignment: CDR1 SQVTM and CDR2 ANQGSEA. To note about this clone: Its antigen is unidentified.

The receptor was isolated from a man aged 18 to 29 in good health. Some clones in this sample may be carry-over from other donors' samples. V usage is TRBV29-1 and J usage is TRBJ2-3, with 9 positions matching TRBD2. Sequenced material: memory CD4+ T cells from PBMCs. Subset here: CD45RA-negative fraction. DNA for the CDR3: TGCAGCGTTGAGGGGATGACTAGCGGTAGCACAGATACGCAGTATTTT. This codes for CSVEGMTSGSTDTQYF.